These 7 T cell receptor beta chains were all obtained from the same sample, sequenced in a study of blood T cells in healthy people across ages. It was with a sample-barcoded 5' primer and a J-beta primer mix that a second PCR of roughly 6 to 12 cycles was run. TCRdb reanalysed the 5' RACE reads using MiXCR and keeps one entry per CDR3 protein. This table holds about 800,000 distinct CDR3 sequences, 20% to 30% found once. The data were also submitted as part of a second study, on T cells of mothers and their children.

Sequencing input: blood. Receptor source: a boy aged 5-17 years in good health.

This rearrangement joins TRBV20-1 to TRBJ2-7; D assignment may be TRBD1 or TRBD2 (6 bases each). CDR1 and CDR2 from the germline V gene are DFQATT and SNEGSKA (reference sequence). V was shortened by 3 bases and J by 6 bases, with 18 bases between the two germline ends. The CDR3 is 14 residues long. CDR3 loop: CSARKEGDRVEQYF. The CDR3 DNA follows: TGCAGTGCTAGGAAGGAGGGGGATCGGGTCGAGCAGTACTTC.

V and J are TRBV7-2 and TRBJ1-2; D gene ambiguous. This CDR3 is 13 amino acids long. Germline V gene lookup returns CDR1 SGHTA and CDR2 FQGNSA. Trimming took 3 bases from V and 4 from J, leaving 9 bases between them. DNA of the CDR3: TGTGCCAGCAGCTTCCGAGGAATCTATGGCTACACCTTC. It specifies CASSFRGIYGYTF.

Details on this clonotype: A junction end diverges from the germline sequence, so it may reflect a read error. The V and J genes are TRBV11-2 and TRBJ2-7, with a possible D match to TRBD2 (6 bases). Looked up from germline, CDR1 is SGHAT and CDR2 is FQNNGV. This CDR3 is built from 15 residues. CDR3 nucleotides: TGTGCCAGCAGCTTATATCGGGGGAGCTCCTACGAGCGGTACTTC. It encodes CASSLYRGSSYERYF. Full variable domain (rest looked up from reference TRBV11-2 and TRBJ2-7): EAGVAQSPRYKIIEKRQSVAFWCNPISGHATLYWYQQILGQGPKLLIQFQNNGVVDDSQLPKDRFSAERLKGVDSTLKIQPAKLEDSAVYLCASSLYRGSSYERYFGPGTRLTVT.

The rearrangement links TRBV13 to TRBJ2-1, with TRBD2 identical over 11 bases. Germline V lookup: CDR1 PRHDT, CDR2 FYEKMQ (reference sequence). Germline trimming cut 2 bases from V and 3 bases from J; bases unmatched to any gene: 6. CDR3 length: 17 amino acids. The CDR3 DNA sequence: TGTGCCAGCAGCTTACCTAGCGGGGGGCCGTACTACAATGAGCAGTTCTTC. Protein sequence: CASSLPSGGPYYNEQFF. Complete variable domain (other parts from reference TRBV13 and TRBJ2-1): AAGVIQSPRHLIKEKRETATLKCYPIPRHDTVYWYQQGPGQDPQFLISFYEKMQSDKGSIPDRFSAQQFSDYHSELNMSSLELGDSALYFCASSLPSGGPYYNEQFFGPGTRLTVL.

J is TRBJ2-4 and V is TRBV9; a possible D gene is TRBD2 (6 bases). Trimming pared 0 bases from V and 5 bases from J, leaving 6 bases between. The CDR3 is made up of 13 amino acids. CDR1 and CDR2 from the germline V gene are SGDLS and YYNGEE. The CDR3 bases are TGTGCCAGCAGCGTAGGGGGGGAAAACATTCAGTACTTC. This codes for CASSVGGENIQYF.

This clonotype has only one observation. CDR3: CASSLKGGSPQETQYF. The CDR3 bases are TGTGCCAGCAGCTTAAAAGGCGGGAGTCCCCAAGAGACCCAGTACTTC. The rearrangement uses TRBV7-3 and TRBJ2-5; the match to TRBD2 covers 7 bases. This CDR3 contains 16 residues. Germline values: CDR1 SGHTA, CDR2 FQGTGA. V was clipped by 1 base and J by 1 base; unmatched bases: 6. Combining the CDR3 with reference TRBV7-3 and TRBJ2-5 gives the whole variable domain GAGVSQTPSNKVTEKGKYVELRCDPISGHTALYWYRQSLGQGPEFLIYFQGTGAADDSGLPNDRFFAVRPEGSVSTLKIQRTERGDSAVYLCASSLKGGSPQETQYFGPGTRLLVL.

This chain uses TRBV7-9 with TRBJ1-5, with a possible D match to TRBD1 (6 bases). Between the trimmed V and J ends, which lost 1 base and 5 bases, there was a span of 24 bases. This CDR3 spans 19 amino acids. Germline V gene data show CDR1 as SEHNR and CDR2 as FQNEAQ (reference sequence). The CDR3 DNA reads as TGTGCCAGCAGCTTAGAGCCTAGGCAGGGGAATACCCTAGATCAGCCCCAGCATTTT. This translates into CASSLEPRQGNTLDQPQHF.